Listed here is a single T cell receptor beta chain. Its antigen is not known. This specimen belongs to a study of cytomegalovirus exposure and HLA in healthy donors. PCR amplification relied on 60 Vbeta primers (plus 13 Jbeta primers). Here immunoSEQ multiplex PCR was the method, and the copy in TCRdb shows in-frame clones only, minus some. Found here are about 200,000 clones, more than 75% of them singletons; the top ten hold roughly 2.5%. Study observations and caveats: Several of the most significant clusters were apparently associated with common viral pathogens in a later analysis. Most TCRs appeared rarely, but some public TCRs recurred in many donors.

The material sequenced was PBMCs. The sequence was obtained from a middle-aged woman in good health and CMV-seronegative.

This CDR3 reads CASTPGAYSYEQYF. The CDR3 coding sequence is TGTGCCAGTACCCCGGGTGCTTACTCCTACGAGCAGTACTTC. The chain is built from TRBV19 and TRBJ2-7; no clear D gene. Trimming took off 7 bases at V and 0 bases at J, with 13 bases between the two ends. The CDR3 consists of 14 residues. The germline gives CDR1 LNHDA, CDR2 SQIVND (reference sequence).